The sequence of this T cell receptor (beta chain) was determined in a study of shared clonotypes between healthy human individuals. About the research overall: There were three CD4 naive, three CD4 memory, two CD8 naive and one CD8 memory plates per donor. Overall study findings and caveats: Clonotype sharing across four donors was observed for 4% to 6.5% of naive CD4 clonotypes.

Using about 220 ng DNA, around 30,000 T cell genomes, the sorted-subset replicate PCRs were run. Measured with immunoSEQ multiplex PCR; TCRdb has only the in-frame clones, and not every one. The sample shows 2 million or so clones, over 85% of them seen only once. Naive CD8 cells comprised CD45RO-negative, CCR7-positively selected cells, excluding terminally differentiated effector memory CD45RA+ cells. Adult Caucasians living in Nashville, Tennessee made up all of the donors. This CDR3 has 15 residues. Germline trimming cut 4 bases from V and 7 bases from J; bases unmatched to any gene: 2. Germline assignment: CDR1 MNHEY and CDR2 SMNVEV (reference sequence). Remarks on this clone: As yet, its antigen is unknown.

Sample: naive CD8+ T cells sorted from blood. The chain links TRBV27 to TRBJ2-1; 15 positions match TRBD2. The source is a man aged 18 to 35 in good health. The CDR3 protein is CASSSGLAGGNEQFF. CDR3 DNA: TGTGCCAGCAGTTCGGGACTAGCGGGGGGTAATGAGCAGTTCTTC.